This T cell receptor beta chain was retrieved from a study of beta chain features in type 1 diabetes (dated by TCRdb to between 2017 and 2018). About the study as a whole: No differences in mean age, gender distribution, total cell number or subset yield were found between patients and healthy donors. Across all samples, roughly 110,000,000 sorted cells were examined, and cell number per subset correlated strongly with RNA yield. The study compared TCRB repertoires of sorted circulating CD4+ T cell subsets between recently diagnosed type 1 diabetes patients and matched healthy donors. Whereas all 28 donors provided naive and central memory subsets, regulatory and stem cell-like memory subsets were isolated from just 8 patients and about eight healthy donors. The full study reports these points: Because the HLA sub-analyses included only small numbers of individuals, any influence of HLA type on TCRB rearrangement was left unresolved. The naive, central memory and regulatory TCRB repertoires appeared to resemble one another more closely among patients than among healthy donors. Shorter templates might have been favored by PCR, but patient and control samples were amplified and corrected together, so both groups would have been affected equally by any skew. A moderate but significant shortening of TCRB CDR3 length was observed in type 1 diabetes patients in all four CD4+ subsets. At VDJ recombination sites, patients with type 1 diabetes made fewer insertions and deleted more nucleotides, a pattern implying thymic rearrangement abnormalities. Because cDNA rather than genomic DNA was sequenced, highly expressing activated cells could have been over-represented, although no difference in activation and CD3 levels was found between groups.

A note on this clone: What this receptor recognizes is not known. No quality values exist for individual bases; no much larger clone is one base distant.

Each donor gave one peripheral blood draw, about 110 mL on average, collected into heparinised tubes. A BD FACSAria II and a panel including CD45RO, CCR7, CD25, CD127, CD95 and CD27 were used to sort naive, central memory, regulatory and stem cell-like memory CD4+ T cells. A purity above 95% was achieved for all sorted populations. PBMCs were separated immediately by Lymphoprep density gradient centrifugation and were stained directly, without being cultured. So that batch effects would be minimized, each experiment stained and sorted samples in pairs, pairing one healthy donor with one patient. The CDR3 sequence holds 13 residues, the cysteine and phenylalanine included. Only CDR3 DNA remains: 39 bases, in frame from the first base. CDR1 and CDR2, looked up from the germline V gene (reference sequence), are SGHNT and YYREEE. The trim is 1 base for V and 8 bases for J, with a gap of 10 bases between the germline ends.

The entire isolated RNA was reverse transcribed using the High Capacity cDNA Reverse Transcription Kit, and thus expressed TCRB transcripts were sequenced. Naive, central memory and regulatory T cell samples underwent deep immunoSEQ sequencing, averaging about 3.57 million total reads per sample. Sorted cells were lysed in RLT buffer, and RNA was extracted using DNase-treated RNeasy Micro or Mini kits according to cell number. Each cell subset was processed on its own to prevent cross-contamination, while patient and healthy donor samples were processed together. TCRB sequences were amplified from cDNA with the immunoSEQ multiplex PCR, producing 87-bp fragments spanning the CDR3 region. Sequencing of the amplicons was done on the Illumina HiSeq platform. The study's own analysis went as follows. PCR bias was computationally corrected using synthetic template baselines, reads within Hamming distance 2 were collapsed, and singletons that could not be merged were discarded. By aligning reads against IMGT, V, D and J genes, CDR3 length, and insertions or deletions at six rearrangement sites were assigned. Clonotype counts were normalized to sorted cell number within each subset before computing true diversity and Gini coefficients with the tcR R package. Repertoire sharing was quantified using the overlap coefficient calculated on TCRB nucleotide sequences. Out-of-frame TCRB sequences from naive cells were analyzed as a proxy for the pre-selection repertoire. TCRdb took over this immuneACCESS table, retaining in-frame rearrangements with V and J assigned. Such tables are incomplete; in checked studies, under half of the missing clones stem from an unresolved V gene, and the remainder is unexplained. The V and J calls and clone size are taken from that table; D and trimming were inferred from the DNA. Within this sample are around 690,000 clones, with roughly an eighth of them counted one time only. The top ten clones comprise 0.095% to 0.15% of the sample.

The receptor was derived from a man aged 25 to 45 with type 1 diabetes. Sequencing input: naive CD4+ T cells from blood. According to the study, the label for this sample's cell subset or site signals: true naive CD4+ T cells. The sequence links TRBV5-4 to TRBJ1-3; the D gene lacks a confident call. The DNA sequence follows: TGTGCCAGCAGCTTGTGGGGATTGGACACCATATATTTT. This codes for CASSLWGLDTIYF.